The 25 T cell receptor beta chains listed next were all sequenced from one sample in a study of CD8+ T cells in alopecia areata (dated by TCRdb to 2016 to 2019). Libraries were built with the immunoSEQ multiplex PCR assay. RNA was extracted from all samples and reverse transcribed into cDNA, which served as template for TCR sequencing. TCRdb obtained this table from immuneACCESS and retained in-frame rearrangements with V and J assigned. These tables miss some clones; where compared with another copy, unresolved V genes account for less than half of the shortfall, and the remainder is unexplained. The sample includes roughly 120,000 clones, with about 61% observed a single time. The ten largest clonotypes hold approximately 3% of the sample. The sample was CD4+ T cells sorted from blood. These receptors originate from a human donor in good health.

The chain combines TRBV7-3 with TRBJ2-2; 11 bases align to TRBD1. The V gene end was trimmed by 4 bases and the J gene end by 4 bases; junction bases not matched to a gene: 5. Germline assignment: CDR1 SGHTA and CDR2 FQGTGA. This CDR3 region has 16 residues. Here the CDR3 reads CASSWTGGQGTGELFF. In nucleotides, the CDR3 is TGTGCCAGCAGCTGGACAGGGGGCCAGGGCACCGGGGAGCTGTTTTTT.

V gene TRBV10-2 combines with J gene TRBJ2-5; D remains unclear. CDR3 size: 11 residues. Germline V gene lookup returns CDR1 WSHSY and CDR2 SAAADI. V was trimmed by 4 bases and J by 7 bases, leaving 7 bases between them. In DNA form, the CDR3 reads TGCGCCAGCAGTGTAATTGGGACCCAGTACTTC. Translating gives CASSVIGTQYF.

With regard to this clone: The same CDR3 arises from other DNA sequences in this sample as well. V gene TRBV29-1 combines with J gene TRBJ1-2; 8 bases are a match to TRBD1. Trimming cost V 4 bases and J 6 bases; bases outside gene matches: 4. In germline, CDR1 is SQVTM, CDR2 ANQGSEA. This CDR3 spans 12 amino acids. CDR3 amino acids: CSVAGTGNGYTF. In DNA, the CDR3 is TGCAGCGTTGCCGGGACAGGCAATGGCTACACCTTC. The entire variable domain, with the rest obtained from reference TRBV29-1 and TRBJ1-2, is as follows: SAVISQKPSRDICQRGTSLTIQCQVDSQVTMMFWYRQQPGQSLTLIATANQGSEATYESGFVIDKFPISRPNLTFSTLTVSNMSPEDSSIYLCSVAGTGNGYTFGSGTRLTVV.

The chain couples TRBV19 to TRBJ2-6; D is tentatively TRBD1 or TRBD2 (5 bases each). V lost 7 bases and J 0 bases, leaving 13 bases between the germline ends. This CDR3 region has 16 residues. Germline V lookup: CDR1 LNHDA, CDR2 SQIVND (reference sequence). CDR3: CASTDPGSSGANVLTF. The CDR3 DNA is TGTGCCAGTACCGACCCAGGGAGCTCTGGGGCCAACGTCCTGACTTTC.

This chain connects TRBV29-1 to TRBJ1-1; perhaps TRBD1 as D (5 bases). This CDR3 region has 11 residues. Germline assignment: CDR1 SQVTM and CDR2 ANQGSEA. Trimming stripped 7 bases from V and 3 bases from J, with 9 bases between. The CDR3 protein is CSGLRDTEAFF. In DNA form, the CDR3 reads TGCAGCGGACTCAGGGACACTGAAGCTTTCTTT. The whole variable domain, filled in from reference TRBV29-1 and TRBJ1-1, reads SAVISQKPSRDICQRGTSLTIQCQVDSQVTMMFWYRQQPGQSLTLIATANQGSEATYESGFVIDKFPISRPNLTFSTLTVSNMSPEDSSIYLCSGLRDTEAFFGQGTRLTVV.

This clone was recorded a few times. V usage is TRBV29-1 and J usage is TRBJ1-1, with D perhaps matching TRBD1 (5 bases). CDR3 size: 11 residues. Trimming stripped 1 base from V and 10 bases from J, with 10 bases between. Germline loops: CDR1 SQVTM, CDR2 ANQGSEA. The CDR3 loop reads CSVEVYTGAFF. The DNA of the CDR3 is TGCAGCGTTGAAGTCTACACAGGAGCTTTCTTT.

The V gene is TRBV4-2, the J gene TRBJ1-1, with D possibly matching TRBD1 (6 bases). Germline CDR1 and CDR2: LGHNA and YNFKEQ. Trimming shortened V by 4 bases and J by 5 bases, and 23 bases separated the two germline ends. The length of the CDR3 is 17 residues. CDR3 sequence: CASSPRTEGIRGTEAFF. Written as DNA, the CDR3 is TGTGCCAGCAGCCCTCGGACAGAGGGGATAAGGGGAACTGAAGCTTTCTTT.

This chain connects TRBV4-1 to TRBJ1-1; TRBD1 agrees at 7 bases. V was clipped by 0 bases and J by 5 bases; unmatched bases: 6. The germline V gene has CDR1 MGHRA and CDR2 YSYEKL. This CDR3 has 15 residues. CDR3 sequence: CASSQDRQGGTEAFF. The CDR3 DNA reads as TGCGCCAGCAGCCAAGATAGGCAGGGGGGGACTGAAGCTTTCTTT.

This chain joins TRBV5-4 and TRBJ2-7, with a weak D call TRBD2 (6 bases). Germline loops: CDR1 SGHNT, CDR2 YYREEE (reference sequence). V was pared by 1 base and J by 5 bases, with 10 bases between. The CDR3 runs 13 residues. CDR3 in amino acids: CASSLRGGNEQYF. The DNA for the CDR3 is TGTGCCAGCAGCTTGAGGGGAGGCAACGAGCAGTACTTC.

In this sample, this clone turned up once. The rearrangement uses TRBV6-5 and TRBJ2-5; TRBD1 might be the D (6 bases). From germline, CDR1 is MNHEY and CDR2 SVGAGI. The CDR3 sequence is 13 residues long. The germline V and J ends were trimmed by 6 bases and 3 bases, with 11 bases remaining between them. CDR3 in amino acids: CASSTRTEETQYF. The CDR3 DNA reads as TGTGCCAGCAGCACTAGGACAGAAGAGACCCAGTACTTC.

The V and J genes are TRBV5-1 and TRBJ1-2, with D hard to call. CDR3 length: 14 amino acids. V lost 0 bases and J lost 4, with 10 bases in between. CDR1 is SGHRS, CDR2 YFSETQ, per germline. Here the CDR3 reads CASSLERPSYGYTF. In DNA, the CDR3 is TGCGCCAGCAGCTTGGAAAGGCCGAGCTATGGCTACACCTTC.

The chain employs TRBV5-5 and TRBJ2-5; D is unclear. CDR1 is SGHKS, CDR2 YYEKEE, per germline (reference sequence). V shed 4 bases and J shed 7 bases, with 14 bases lying between them. The CDR3 length is 13 residues. CDR3 nucleotide sequence: TGTGCCAGCAGCCTGGACGGAGATGGGACCCAGTACTTC. Protein product: CASSLDGDGTQYF.

V usage is TRBV9 and J usage is TRBJ2-2, with 10 bases matching TRBD1. Germline-derived CDR1 and CDR2 are SGDLS and YYNGEE. J gave up 3 bases and V 9 bases, and 14 bases lay outside the gene matches. The CDR3 has 17 amino acids. In DNA, the CDR3 is TGTGCCATCAACTTATCCGGGACAGGGGAGGACACCGGGGAGCTGTTTTTT. Translating gives CAINLSGTGEDTGELFF.

This rearrangement joins TRBV4-1 to TRBJ1-5, with D possibly TRBD1 on 6 matching bases. The V end lost 1 base, the J end lost 0 bases, and 10 bases lay between the germline ends. Looked up from germline, CDR1 is MGHRA and CDR2 is YSYEKL. This CDR3 spans 16 amino acids. The CDR3 loop reads CASSQGGAYSNQPQHF. CDR3 DNA: TGCGCCAGCAGCCAAGGGGGGGCATATAGCAATCAGCCCCAGCATTTT.

The chain couples TRBV4-1 to TRBJ2-1; 7 bases agree with TRBD1. Losses at the gene ends were 1 base for V and 10 bases for J; bases not matched to a gene: 10. This CDR3 contains 15 residues. Per the germline V gene, CDR1 is MGHRA and CDR2 is YSYEKL. CDR3 DNA sequence: TGCGCCAGCAGCCAAGGACAGGGTCCCATAGGCGAGCAGTTCTTC. Translated, it gives CASSQGQGPIGEQFF.

The chain recombines TRBV7-9 with TRBJ2-7; D not resolved. The CDR3 runs 16 residues. Trimming took 5 bases from V and 3 from J, leaving 20 bases between them. Germline V gene sequence: CDR1 SEHNR, CDR2 FQNEAQ (reference sequence). CDR3 coding DNA: TGTGCCAGCAGCCCCCGCGTCTACACTCAAAGCTACGAGCAGTACTTC. Its protein is CASSPRVYTQSYEQYF.

This clone was seen a few times. J is TRBJ2-4 and V is TRBV5-1, with a weak D call TRBD2 (6 bases). Per the germline V gene, CDR1 is SGHRS and CDR2 is YFSETQ. V lost 0 bases and J 5 bases, leaving 15 bases between the germline ends. This CDR3 spans 16 amino acids. The CDR3 DNA reads TGCGCCAGCAGCTTGGCTCCTGGGGGAGGTGAAAACATTCAGTACTTC. Its protein product is CASSLAPGGGENIQYF.

The V and J genes are TRBV30 and TRBJ1-4; 9 positions agree with TRBD1. The CDR3 covers 14 residues. The J segment lost 5 bases and the V segment lost 2 bases, leaving 3 bases of the junction unmatched. Germline V gives CDR1 GTSNPN, CDR2 SVGIG (reference sequence). CDR3 in DNA: TGTGCCTGGAGTCCGGGACAGGGCAATGAAAAACTGTTTTTT. As protein: CAWSPGQGNEKLFF.

The V call is TRBV5-4, the J call TRBJ1-2; no firm D call. Germline loops: CDR1 SGHNT, CDR2 YYREEE (reference sequence). The CDR3 sequence is 15 residues long. Trimming stripped 0 bases from V and 4 bases from J, with 13 bases between. The CDR3 DNA reads TGTGCCAGCAGCTTGGATCCCCGTCCGATCTATGGCTACACCTTC. Translating it yields CASSLDPRPIYGYTF.

The rearrangement joins TRBV5-1 to TRBJ2-7; possible D gene TRBD1, 5 bases. This CDR3 has 15 amino acids. Germline lookup yields CDR1 SGHRS and CDR2 YFSETQ. Trimming took 0 bases from V and 1 from J, leaving 11 bases between them. This chain's CDR3 is CASSLGPGQSYEQYF. The DNA of the CDR3 is TGCGCCAGCAGCTTGGGGCCAGGACAATCCTACGAGCAGTACTTC.

The chain recombines TRBV5-1 with TRBJ1-1; no reliable D call. The CDR3 contains 16 residues. V was cut by 5 bases and J by 1 base, with 18 bases left in between. CDR1 is SGHRS and CDR2 is YFSETQ in the germline V gene. DNA of the CDR3: TGCGCCAGCAGTTCCATGCCACAGCCTACGAACACTGAAGCTTTCTTT. It translates to CASSSMPQPTNTEAFF.

This clone was detected a few times. The chain joins TRBV5-4 to TRBJ2-3; either TRBD1 or TRBD2 may supply D (5 bases each). The CDR3 is 13 residues long. Per the germline V gene, CDR1 is SGHNT and CDR2 is YYREEE (reference sequence). Trimming took off 7 bases at V and 4 bases at J, with 13 bases between the two ends. In DNA form, the CDR3 reads TGTGCCAGCTCGGGGCTAGCCGCAGATACGCAGTATTTT. Translation: CASSGLAADTQYF.

This chain connects TRBV29-1 to TRBJ1-1, with D possibly TRBD1 on 5 matching bases. The germline CDR1 and CDR2 sequences are SQVTM and ANQGSEA. V was trimmed by 7 bases and J by 5 bases, leaving 17 bases between them. The CDR3 has 13 amino acids. CDR3 sequence: CSGVPTRGTEAFF. DNA for the CDR3: TGCAGCGGGGTCCCTACCCGGGGGACTGAAGCTTTCTTT.

V usage is TRBV9 and J usage is TRBJ1-5; no firm D call. The CDR3 has 15 amino acids. From germline, CDR1 is SGDLS and CDR2 YYNGEE. V lost 2 bases to trimming and J lost 6 bases, with 15 bases between them. The CDR3 DNA reads TGTGCCAGCAGCGTGAGGACGGGTCGGAGTCAGCCCCAGCATTTT. This sequence encodes CASSVRTGRSQPQHF. The complete variable domain, with remaining parts taken from reference TRBV9 and TRBJ1-5, reads DSGVTQTPKHLITATGQRVTLRCSPRSGDLSVYWYQQSLDQGLQFLIQYYNGEERAKGNILERFSAQQFPDLHSELNLSSLELGDSALYFCASSVRTGRSQPQHFGDGTRLSIL.

This clone was observed a single time. This chain connects TRBV7-9 to TRBJ2-5; TRBD2 matches 7 bases. Losses at the gene ends were 3 bases for V and 4 bases for J; bases not matched to a gene: 5. This CDR3 contains 14 residues. Looked up from germline, CDR1 is SEHNR and CDR2 is FQNEAQ (reference sequence). The CDR3 region has the DNA TGTGCCAGCAGCTTTGCGGGCGGGGGAGAGACCCAGTACTTC. As protein: CASSFAGGGETQYF.